The clone carrying this T cell receptor (beta chain) was detected ten times or more. As yet, its antigen is unknown. This sample is drawn from a study of T-cell reconstitution after alpha-beta-depleted transplantation in children. General study points: Counts and diversity of T cells one year after transplant came mostly from newly produced T cells.

Unique molecular identifiers were used to barcode this TCRbeta library. TCRdb re-called the PCR reads with MiXCR, one entry per CDR3 protein. This repertoire shows about 300,000 distinct CDR3 sequences, 7.5% to 9% found once; its top ten account for 9.1%. The receptor was isolated from a female patient aged 2-9 years who had a stem cell transplant for Fanconi anemia, so the T cells may come from the graft donor. Sequenced material: peripheral blood, taken 360 days after TCRalphabeta/CD19-depleted stem cell transplant.

The CDR3 reads CASSSLGAQPDNEQFF. CDR3 coding DNA: TGTGCCAGCAGCTCTTTAGGTGCACAGCCCGACAATGAGCAGTTCTTC. The rearrangement links TRBV5-4 to TRBJ2-1; D call uncertain. V was clipped by 3 bases and J by 5 bases, with 18 bases between them. CDR1 and CDR2 from the germline V gene are SGHNT and YYREEE (reference sequence). The CDR3 is 16 amino acids.